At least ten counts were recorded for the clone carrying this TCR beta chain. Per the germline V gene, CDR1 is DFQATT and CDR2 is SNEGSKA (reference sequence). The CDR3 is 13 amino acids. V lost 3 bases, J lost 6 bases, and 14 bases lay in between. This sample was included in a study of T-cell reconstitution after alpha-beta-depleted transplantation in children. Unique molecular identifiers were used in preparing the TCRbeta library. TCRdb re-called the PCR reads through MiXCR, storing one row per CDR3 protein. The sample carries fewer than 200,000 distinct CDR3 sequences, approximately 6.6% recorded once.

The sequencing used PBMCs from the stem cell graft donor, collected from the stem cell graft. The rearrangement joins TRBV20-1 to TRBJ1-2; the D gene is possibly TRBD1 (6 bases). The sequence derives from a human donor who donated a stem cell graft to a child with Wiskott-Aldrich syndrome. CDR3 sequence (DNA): TGCAGTGCTAGCGGGGACATGGCGGATGGCTACACCTTC. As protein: CSASGDMADGYTF.